The clone carrying this T cell receptor beta chain was counted many times. TCRdb ran MiXCR on the RT-PCR reads and lists one entry per CDR3 protein. The sample includes approximately 250,000 distinct CDR3 sequences, around 14% seen only once; the top ten take more than 9%. This CDR3 is 14 amino acids long. CDR1 MNHNS and CDR2 SASEGT come from the germline V gene. With 6 bases removed from V and 4 bases from J, the gap between germline ends came to 13 bases. The source of the sample is a study of patients and donors after allogeneic stem cell transplantation. The TCR originated in a human donor who was either an allogeneic HSCT recipient or a stem cell or donor lymphocyte infusion donor (not recorded which). It is not recorded whose cells these are; they may come from a transplant donor. Sequenced sample: blood, either unsorted or a sorted T cell fraction (not recorded which). The chain uses TRBV6-1 and TRBJ2-4; unclear D gene. The CDR3 reads CASSLSLGKNIQYF. CDR3 nucleotide sequence: TGTGCCAGCAGCCTGTCTCTCGGGAAAAACATTCAGTACTTC.